What follows are 8 T cell receptor beta chains derived from one specimen sequenced in a study of CD8 T cells in ankylosing spondylitis. TCRdb processed the 5' RACE reads anew with MiXCR; each CDR3 protein has one entry. The table records 85,000 to 100,000 distinct CDR3 sequences, roughly 8.3% of them present only once. The sample taken for sequencing was blood, either unsorted or a sorted T cell fraction (not recorded which). The receptor set was obtained from a male donor with ankylosing spondylitis or in good health (not recorded which).

This clonotype was seen many times. This rearrangement joins TRBV20-1 to TRBJ2-7; 7 nucleotides align to TRBD1. The CDR3 extends over 13 amino acids. V shed 1 base and J 5 bases; nucleotides not matched to a gene: 5. Per germline, CDR1 DFQATT and CDR2 SNEGSKA (reference sequence). DNA for the CDR3: TGCAGTGCTAGAGGCTACAGGGGCGACGAGCAGTACTTC. Protein: CSARGYRGDEQYF.

This clonotype has a count of ten or more. The chain couples TRBV6-2 or TRBV6-3 to TRBJ2-6, with 7 positions matching TRBD2. With V trimmed by 5 bases and J by 3 bases, 10 bases remained unmatched. There are 17 residues in the CDR3. Germline lookup yields CDR1 MNHEY and CDR2 SVGEGT. CDR3 bases: TGTGCCAGCAGTCCCGGTCGGGGGGTACTTGGGGCCAACGTCCTGACTTTC. This sequence encodes CASSPGRGVLGANVLTF.

In this sample, this clonotype turned up a few times. The chain uses TRBV10-1 and TRBJ2-1; 7 bases are shared with TRBD2. The CDR3 covers 14 residues. CDR1 is WNHNN, CDR2 SYGVQD, per germline (reference sequence). With V trimmed by 6 bases and J by 6 bases, 8 bases remained unmatched. CDR3 in amino acids: CASSVTSSGNEQFF. DNA for the CDR3: TGCGCCAGCAGCGTGACTAGCTCGGGCAATGAGCAGTTCTTC.

In this sample, this clonotype turned up many times. The J gene is TRBJ1-2, the V gene TRBV2; D ambiguous. Trimming removed 2 bases from V and 7 bases from J, with 11 bases in between. Germline-derived CDR1 and CDR2 are SNHLY and FYNNEI. The CDR3 has 13 amino acids. DNA of the CDR3: TGTGCCAGCAGTGAACGGTGGGAGGGTGGCTACACCTTC. Translating gives CASSERWEGGYTF.

This clonotype turned up a few times. The chain recombines TRBV5-1 with TRBJ2-1; 7 nucleotides line up with TRBD1. V lost 4 bases, J lost 2 bases, and 6 bases stayed unmatched. In germline, CDR1 is SGHRS, CDR2 YFSETQ. The CDR3 is 15 amino acids. Written as DNA, the CDR3 is TGCGCCAGCAGCCCGGGACAGACCACCTACAATGAGCAGTTCTTC. Its translation: CASSPGQTTYNEQFF.

This clonotype showed up just a few times. The rearrangement links TRBV5-4 to TRBJ2-1; 8 bases are shared with TRBD1. Germline CDR1 SGHNT, CDR2 YYREEE (reference sequence). This CDR3 has 15 amino acids. Unmatched junction bases numbered 9, after V lost 2 bases and J lost 8 bases. As DNA, the CDR3 is TGTGCCAGCAGCTTTGGACGGACAGGGAAATATGAGCAGTTCTTC. Translation gives CASSFGRTGKYEQFF.

This clonotype was seen at least ten times. The V call is TRBV5-1, the J call TRBJ2-1; D possibly corresponds to TRBD2 (6 bases). Germline-derived CDR1 and CDR2 are SGHRS and YFSETQ. The CDR3 has 16 amino acids. The V end lost 1 base, the J end lost 10 bases, and 21 bases lay between the germline ends. DNA of the CDR3: TGCGCCAGCAGCTTGAGGGCGGGGAACTTTAACTGGGAGCAGTTCTTC. This encodes CASSLRAGNFNWEQFF.

This clonotype was recorded at least ten times. The chain uses TRBV29-1 and TRBJ1-3, with D uncertain. V lost 4 bases and J 4 bases, leaving 14 bases between the germline ends. CDR3 length equals 14 residues. The germline V gene encodes CDR1 SQVTM and CDR2 ANQGSEA. The CDR3 DNA reads TGCAGCGTTGGGGAGCAAGGGAAAGGAAACACCATATATTTT. It translates to CSVGEQGKGNTIYF.